This TCR beta chain was sequenced during a study of T cells after yellow fever vaccination. Study-level points and caveats: Relatively few clonotypes were ones that appeared in both CD4 and CD8 compartments.

Comment on this clonotype: No antigen is known for it.

Each CDR3 protein gets one entry after TCRdb re-called the 5' RACE reads with MiXCR. The sample contains around 600,000 distinct CDR3 sequences, approximately 13% of which appear only once. This CDR3 is built from 13 residues. V lost 9 bases to trimming and J lost 6 bases, with 17 bases between them. Germline V lookup: CDR1 LNHDA, CDR2 SQIVND (reference sequence). Sequenced here: PBMCs, sampled on the day of the yellow fever booster vaccination. The source is a young man who received the YFV17D yellow fever vaccine. This chain links TRBV19 with TRBJ1-1, with a weak D call TRBD1 (6 bases). The chain's CDR3 is CASMKQGHAEAFF. The CDR3 region has the DNA TGTGCCAGCATGAAACAGGGCCACGCTGAAGCTTTCTTT.